This entry lists 19 T cell receptor beta chains sequenced from one sample in a study of blood T cell repertoires in COVID-19. Only in-frame clones appear in the TCRdb table, and some are missing; sequencing was by immunoSEQ multiplex PCR. The data show about 250,000 clones, with 85% to 90% seen just once and about 1.7% held by the top ten. The specimen sequenced was PBMCs or T cells enriched from blood (not recorded which). These receptors originate from a man in his forties who had recovered from COVID-19.

The genes are TRBV5-4 and TRBJ2-1; no definite D call. Germline V gene sequence: CDR1 SGHNT, CDR2 YYREEE (reference sequence). The CDR3 contains 16 residues. V was trimmed by 4 bases and J by 7 bases, leaving 21 bases between them. CDR3 DNA: TGTGCCAGCAGCACTTTGGCGGTGCCCAATTGGAATGAGCAGTTCTTC. Protein sequence: CASSTLAVPNWNEQFF.

This clone was counted once. The CDR3 nucleotides read TGCGCCAGCAGAGGGGGACAGTCAAGGGAGACCCAGTACTTC. Protein: CASRGGQSRETQYF. This sequence joins TRBV5-1 and TRBJ2-5; 7 positions match TRBD1. J was trimmed by 5 bases and V by 5 bases; bases with no gene match: 9. Germline values: CDR1 SGHRS, CDR2 YFSETQ. The CDR3 runs 14 residues.

A single count supports this clone. V usage is TRBV29-1 and J usage is TRBJ2-5; D is unclear. CDR1 is SQVTM, CDR2 ANQGSEA, per germline. The germline V and J ends were trimmed by 4 bases and 7 bases, with 10 bases remaining between them. This CDR3 region has 11 residues. CDR3: CSVGGSATQYF. The CDR3 nucleotides read TGCAGCGTTGGAGGTTCTGCGACCCAGTACTTC.

The chain links TRBV19 to TRBJ2-3; D not certain. V gave up 5 bases and J gave up 5 bases, with 11 bases separating them. The CDR3 covers 13 residues. The germline V gene encodes CDR1 LNHDA and CDR2 SQIVND (reference sequence). CDR3 in amino acids: CASSPGQGDTQYF. The CDR3 coding sequence is TGTGCCAGTAGTCCGGGTCAAGGAGATACGCAGTATTTT. The full variable domain, rest sourced from reference TRBV19 and TRBJ2-3, is DGGITQSPKYLFRKEGQNVTLSCEQNLNHDAMYWYRQDPGQGLRLIYYSQIVNDFQKGDIAEGYSVSREKKESFPLTVTSAQKNPTAFYLCASSPGQGDTQYFGPGTRLTVL.

This rearrangement joins TRBV2 to TRBJ1-3, with D maybe TRBD1 (5 bases). Trimming removed 6 bases at V and 0 bases at J, with 12 bases between. CDR1 and CDR2 (germline): SNHLY, FYNNEI. This CDR3 is built from 15 residues. The CDR3 nucleotides read TGTGCCAGCAGAGTCGACAGATACTCTGGAAACACCATATATTTT. It is translated as CASRVDRYSGNTIYF.

The chain recombines TRBV7-9 with TRBJ1-1, with a weak D call TRBD1 (6 bases). V was shortened by 2 bases and J by 2 bases, with 15 bases between the two germline ends. This CDR3 has 16 residues. Germline CDR1 is SEHNR and CDR2 is FQNEAQ (reference sequence). CDR3 residues: CASSLQGTVHNTEAFF. The CDR3 DNA is TGTGCCAGCAGCTTACAGGGGACGGTTCATAACACTGAAGCTTTCTTT.

V usage is TRBV4-1 and J usage is TRBJ1-5, with unresolved D. This CDR3 has 13 residues. Germline-derived CDR1 and CDR2 are MGHRA and YSYEKL. Trimming removed 1 base at V and 6 bases at J, with 7 bases between. The CDR3 region has the DNA TGCGCCAGCAGCCAAGCGGGGATTCAGCCCCAGCATTTT. The encoded protein is CASSQAGIQPQHF.

The genes are TRBV11-2 and TRBJ2-3; D is unresolved. V dropped 5 bases and J dropped 0 bases, with 15 bases sitting between them. CDR1 and CDR2 (germline): SGHAT, FQNNGV. This CDR3 has 16 amino acids. CDR3 in DNA: TGTGCCAGCAGCCTTCTTCGACAAGCTAGCACAGATACGCAGTATTTT. Its protein product is CASSLLRQASTDTQYF.

The chain combines TRBV28 with TRBJ2-7, with D maybe TRBD2 (5 bases). This CDR3 spans 14 amino acids. Trimming shortened V by 5 bases and J by 3 bases, and 14 bases separated the two germline ends. Germline CDR1 MDHEN, CDR2 SYDVKM. For the CDR3, the DNA is TGTGCCAGCAGTCCCAGCGGATACGTCTACGAGCAGTACTTC. Amino acids: CASSPSGYVYEQYF.

The chain couples TRBV6-5 to TRBJ1-2; no firm D call. The CDR3 contains 12 residues. CDR1 is MNHEY and CDR2 is SVGAGI in the germline V gene. V dropped 6 bases and J dropped 4 bases, with 9 bases sitting between them. As DNA, the CDR3 is TGTGCCAGCAGCCGCTCCGGCTATGGCTACACCTTC. This sequence encodes CASSRSGYGYTF.

This clone came up once. The rearrangement joins TRBV5-1 to TRBJ1-3; D call uncertain. V gave up 4 bases and J gave up 0 bases, with 11 bases separating them. The CDR3 length is 15 residues. Germline V CDR1 and CDR2: SGHRS, YFSETQ. The CDR3 region has the DNA TGCGCCAGCAGCCCCCTTTCTAGCTCTGGAAACACCATATATTTT. Its protein product is CASSPLSSSGNTIYF. Full variable domain (outside the CDR3, taken from reference TRBV5-1 and TRBJ1-3): KAGVTQTPRYLIKTRGQQVTLSCSPISGHRSVSWYQQTPGQGLQFLFEYFSETQRNKGNFPGRFSGRQFSNSRSEMNVSTLELGDSALYLCASSPLSSSGNTIYFGEGSWLTVV.

This clone was detected once. V usage is TRBV4-2 and J usage is TRBJ2-2; perhaps TRBD1 as D (6 bases). This CDR3 region has 15 residues. Trimming removed 3 bases at V and 1 base at J, with 9 bases between. From germline, CDR1 is LGHNA and CDR2 YNFKEQ. The CDR3 loop is CASSHRTENTGELFF. CDR3 bases: TGTGCCAGCAGCCACCGGACAGAGAACACCGGGGAGCTGTTTTTT.

The rearrangement uses TRBV6-5 and TRBJ2-3, with 7 bases that match TRBD1. This CDR3 has 14 residues. V shed 4 bases, J shed 1 base, and the junction held 2 bases outside the gene matches. Germline V gene data show CDR1 as MNHEY and CDR2 as SVGAGI. Here the CDR3 reads CASSSGQGTDTQYF. CDR3 nucleotides: TGTGCCAGCAGTTCCGGACAGGGCACAGATACGCAGTATTTT.

This chain connects TRBV2 to TRBJ2-2; 7 bases fit TRBD2. The V gene end was trimmed by 7 bases and the J gene end by 7 bases; junction bases not matched to a gene: 6. The CDR3 has 13 amino acids. Per the germline V gene, CDR1 is SNHLY and CDR2 is FYNNEI. The DNA of the CDR3 is TGTGCCAGCAATGAGGGGAGGGGCGGGGAGCTGTTTTTT. It encodes CASNEGRGGELFF.

The rearrangement uses TRBV2 and TRBJ2-7; TRBD2 matches at 8 bases. Losses at the gene ends were 10 bases for V and 2 bases for J; bases not matched to a gene: 7. The germline V gene encodes CDR1 SNHLY and CDR2 FYNNEI. The CDR3 has 13 amino acids. CDR3 nucleotides: TGTGCCACCACTAGCGGTGGAACCTACGAGCAGTACTTC. Protein sequence: CATTSGGTYEQYF.

The chain combines TRBV12-5 with TRBJ1-3; maybe TRBD1 (6 bases). The germline gives CDR1 LGHNT, CDR2 FRNRAP. V lost 5 bases to trimming and J lost 0 bases, with 11 bases between them. This CDR3 spans 15 amino acids. In DNA, the CDR3 is TGTGCTAGTGGTGTGACAGGTACCTCTGGAAACACCATATATTTT. Translation: CASGVTGTSGNTIYF.

V usage is TRBV7-2 and J usage is TRBJ1-2; TRBD1 might be the D (6 bases). CDR1 and CDR2 (germline): SGHTA, FQGNSA. The CDR3 sequence is 15 residues long. V was trimmed by 3 bases and J by 3 bases, leaving 14 bases between them. The CDR3 nucleotides are TGTGCCAGCAGCTTTGGTAGGGGGAGTGACTATGGCTACACCTTC. It codes for CASSFGRGSDYGYTF.

CDR3 residues: CASTPGTGQLRQFF. DNA of the CDR3: TGCGCCAGTACCCCCGGGACAGGGCAACTCAGGCAGTTCTTC. The V and J genes are TRBV5-1 and TRBJ2-1, with TRBD1 matching over 9 bases. The CDR3 is 14 residues long. The V gene end was trimmed by 8 bases and the J gene end by 12 bases; junction bases not matched to a gene: 15. CDR1 and CDR2 from the germline V gene are SGHRS and YFSETQ.

This chain links TRBV28 with TRBJ2-3, with TRBD2 as a possible D gene (6 bases). Germline lookup yields CDR1 MDHEN and CDR2 SYDVKM. Trimming cost V 5 bases and J 0 bases, with 15 bases left between them. This CDR3 is built from 16 residues. Written as DNA, the CDR3 is TGTGCCAGCAGTCCAATTGGGGGAGGTAGCACAGATACGCAGTATTTT. This gives the protein CASSPIGGGSTDTQYF.